This T cell receptor (beta chain) was sequenced for a study of blood T cells in healthy people across ages. Alongside a J-beta primer mix, a sample-barcoded 5' primer served in a second PCR lasting about 7 to 12 cycles. TCRdb itself ran the 5' RACE reads through MiXCR, one entry per CDR3 protein. The sample holds about 620,000 distinct CDR3 sequences, more than 20% seen once. Trimming at V came to 2 bases and at J to 7 bases, leaving 7 bases not matched to a gene. The CDR3 covers 15 residues. In germline, CDR1 is SGHRS, CDR2 YFSETQ. Material for sequencing was blood. V usage is TRBV5-1 and J usage is TRBJ1-4, with TRBD1 matching over 8 bases. This clonotype was obtained from a man aged 65 to 79 in good health. CDR3 sequence reads: CASSLFGQGPEKLFF. As DNA, the CDR3 is TGCGCCAGCAGCTTATTTGGACAGGGCCCTGAAAAACTGTTTTTT.